This is a list of T cell receptor beta chains from one sample in a study of shared clonotypes between healthy human individuals. Some clones are missing from TCRdb's copy, which holds only in-frame ones; the method was immunoSEQ multiplex PCR. The sample yields about 680,000 clones, 92% seen once. Sequenced: naive CD8+ T cells sorted from blood. These TCRs come from a man aged 25-45 years in good health. CDR3s include the opening cysteine and the closing phenylalanine or tryptophan. A D gene is named only where the DNA matches it firmly. A clone size is listed for some rows: how often the clone was seen (once, few, many), or a class if it is expanded.

J gene: TRBJ2-5; CDR3 length: 14; clone size: .; V gene: TRBV6-5; D gene: .; CDR3 protein: CASNNRDLGETQYF; CDR3 DNA: TGTGCCAGCAACAACCGGGACCTTGGGGAGACCCAGTACTTC
J gene: TRBJ1-5; CDR3 length: 12; clone size: few; V gene: TRBV27; D gene: .; CDR3 protein: CASSPPNQPQHF; CDR3 DNA: TGTGCCAGCAGTCCCCCTAATCAGCCCCAGCATTTT
J gene: TRBJ1-4; CDR3 length: 15; clone size: .; V gene: TRBV15; D gene: .; CDR3 protein: CATSRYRETNEKLFF; CDR3 DNA: TGTGCCACCAGTCGCTACAGGGAAACTAATGAAAAACTGTTTTTT
J gene: TRBJ2-7; CDR3 length: 12; clone size: .; V gene: TRBV29-1; D gene: .; CDR3 protein: CSVEDLSYEQYF; CDR3 DNA: TGCAGCGTCGAGGATCTCTCCTACGAGCAGTACTTC
J gene: TRBJ2-7; CDR3 length: 12; clone size: .; V gene: TRBV13; D gene: .; CDR3 protein: CASSTGFYEQYF; CDR3 DNA: TGTGCCAGCAGCACCGGGTTTTACGAGCAGTACTTC
J gene: TRBJ1-2; CDR3 length: 14; clone size: .; V gene: TRBV2; D gene: .; CDR3 protein: CAVLKGVSGYGYTF; CDR3 DNA: TGTGCAGTCCTCAAGGGGGTATCGGGGTATGGCTACACCTTC
J gene: TRBJ1-1; CDR3 length: 15; clone size: .; V gene: TRBV2; D gene: .; CDR3 protein: CASSESRSWGTEAFF; CDR3 DNA: TGTGCCAGCAGTGAATCCCGGTCGTGGGGCACTGAAGCTTTCTTT
J gene: TRBJ2-2; CDR3 length: 16; clone size: .; V gene: TRBV21-1; D gene: .; CDR3 protein: CASSSHSGTTTGELFF; CDR3 DNA: TGTGCCAGCAGCAGCCATTCCGGGACAACAACCGGGGAGCTGTTTTTT
J gene: TRBJ2-7; CDR3 length: 14; clone size: .; V gene: TRBV7-9; D gene: .; CDR3 protein: CASSLTGNSYEQYF; CDR3 DNA: TGTGCCAGCAGCTTAACAGGGAACTCCTACGAGCAGTACTTC
J gene: TRBJ1-1; CDR3 length: 12; clone size: .; V gene: TRBV6-5; D gene: TRBD1; CDR3 protein: CASSLTGAEAFF; CDR3 DNA: TGTGCCAGCAGTTTGACAGGGGCTGAAGCTTTCTTT
J gene: TRBJ1-1; CDR3 length: 15; clone size: .; V gene: TRBV27; D gene: .; CDR3 protein: CASSLGRGAYTEAFF; CDR3 DNA: TGTGCCAGCAGTTTAGGGCGGGGGGCCTACACTGAAGCTTTCTTT
J gene: TRBJ2-1; CDR3 length: 14; clone size: .; V gene: TRBV21-1; D gene: .; CDR3 protein: CASVPGPFRDEQFF; CDR3 DNA: TGTGCCAGCGTTCCCGGGCCCTTCCGTGATGAGCAGTTCTTC
J gene: TRBJ1-1; CDR3 length: 11; clone size: .; V gene: TRBV2; D gene: .; CDR3 protein: CASISNTEAFF; CDR3 DNA: TGTGCCAGCATCAGCAACACTGAAGCTTTCTTT
J gene: TRBJ2-3; CDR3 length: 15; clone size: .; V gene: TRBV4-3; D gene: .; CDR3 protein: CASSPTRGSTDTQYF; CDR3 DNA: TGCGCCAGCAGCCCGACCAGGGGTAGCACAGATACGCAGTATTTT
J gene: TRBJ2-3; CDR3 length: 16; clone size: once; V gene: TRBV27; D gene: TRBD2; CDR3 protein: CASTQSGGLSTDTQYF; CDR3 DNA: TGTGCCAGCACTCAAAGTGGGGGACTAAGCACAGATACGCAGTATTTT
J gene: TRBJ1-1; CDR3 length: 15; clone size: once; V gene: TRBV5-5; D gene: TRBD1; CDR3 protein: CASSLGGGRGPEAFF; CDR3 DNA: TGTGCCAGCAGCTTGGGTGGGGGGAGGGGGCCTGAAGCTTTCTTT
J gene: TRBJ2-1; CDR3 length: 12; clone size: .; V gene: TRBV28; D gene: .; CDR3 protein: CASSRRWGEQFF; CDR3 DNA: TGTGCCAGCAGCCGTAGGTGGGGGGAGCAGTTCTTC
J gene: TRBJ2-1; CDR3 length: 13; clone size: .; V gene: TRBV29-1; D gene: .; CDR3 protein: CSVEPQGVNEQFF; CDR3 DNA: TGCAGCGTTGAGCCACAGGGAGTCAATGAGCAGTTCTTC
J gene: TRBJ2-3; CDR3 length: 15; clone size: .; V gene: TRBV5-1; D gene: .; CDR3 protein: CASSLARHTTDTQYF; CDR3 DNA: TGCGCCAGCAGCTTGGCCCGACACACCACAGATACGCAGTATTTT
J gene: TRBJ1-1; CDR3 length: 12; clone size: .; V gene: TRBV11-1; D gene: .; CDR3 protein: CASSPGWAEAFF; CDR3 DNA: TGTGCCAGCAGCCCCGGGTGGGCTGAAGCTTTCTTT
J gene: TRBJ1-1; CDR3 length: 16; clone size: .; V gene: TRBV28; D gene: .; CDR3 protein: CASSRIVDGENTEAFF; CDR3 DNA: TGTGCCAGCAGTCGCATTGTGGACGGAGAAAACACTGAAGCTTTCTTT
J gene: TRBJ1-5; CDR3 length: 14; clone size: .; V gene: TRBV5-4; D gene: .; CDR3 protein: CASSSVPGDQPQHF; CDR3 DNA: TGTGCCAGCAGCTCGGTGCCAGGGGATCAGCCCCAGCATTTT
J gene: TRBJ1-2; CDR3 length: 13; clone size: few; V gene: TRBV27; D gene: .; CDR3 protein: CASRTGTGSGYTF; CDR3 DNA: TGTGCCAGCAGAACCGGGACTGGAAGCGGCTACACCTTC
J gene: TRBJ2-7; CDR3 length: 12; clone size: .; V gene: TRBV7-9; D gene: .; CDR3 protein: CASSFRDYEQYF; CDR3 DNA: TGTGCCAGCAGCTTTAGGGACTACGAGCAGTACTTC
J gene: TRBJ2-5; CDR3 length: 14; clone size: .; V gene: TRBV25-1; D gene: TRBD1; CDR3 protein: CASSEPTGGETQYF; CDR3 DNA: TGTGCCAGCAGTGAACCGACAGGGGGGGAGACCCAGTACTTC
J gene: TRBJ2-1; CDR3 length: 13; clone size: .; V gene: TRBV5-6; D gene: .; CDR3 protein: CASSLGENNEQFF; CDR3 DNA: TGTGCCAGCAGCTTGGGGGAAAACAATGAGCAGTTCTTC
J gene: TRBJ2-5; CDR3 length: 15; clone size: .; V gene: TRBV9; D gene: TRBD2; CDR3 protein: CASSPGGGHGETQYF; CDR3 DNA: TGTGCCAGCAGCCCAGGCGGGGGGCACGGGGAGACCCAGTACTTC
J gene: TRBJ1-5; CDR3 length: 14; clone size: .; V gene: TRBV5-6; D gene: .; CDR3 protein: CASSFWRENQPQHF; CDR3 DNA: TGTGCCAGCAGCTTCTGGAGGGAAAATCAGCCCCAGCATTTT
J gene: TRBJ1-5; CDR3 length: 14; clone size: few; V gene: TRBV7-9; D gene: .; CDR3 protein: CASSLGGNNQPQHF; CDR3 DNA: TGTGCCAGCAGCTTAGGCGGGAACAATCAGCCCCAGCATTTT
J gene: TRBJ1-1; CDR3 length: 14; clone size: .; V gene: TRBV27; D gene: TRBD1; CDR3 protein: CASTQTGRNTEAFF; CDR3 DNA: TGTGCCAGCACCCAGACAGGGAGGAACACTGAAGCTTTCTTT
J gene: TRBJ2-7; CDR3 length: 13; clone size: .; V gene: TRBV14; D gene: .; CDR3 protein: CASSQEIPDEQYF; CDR3 DNA: TGTGCCAGCAGCCAAGAAATCCCCGACGAGCAGTACTTC
J gene: TRBJ2-6; CDR3 length: 17; clone size: .; V gene: TRBV28; D gene: .; CDR3 protein: CATKKSPVGAGANVLTF; CDR3 DNA: TGTGCCACCAAAAAGAGTCCCGTCGGGGCTGGGGCCAACGTCCTGACTTTC
J gene: TRBJ2-7; CDR3 length: 15; clone size: .; V gene: TRBV7-8; D gene: .; CDR3 protein: CASSISPTSSYEQYF; CDR3 DNA: TGTGCCAGCAGCATTAGTCCGACTTCCTCCTACGAGCAGTACTTC
J gene: TRBJ2-7; CDR3 length: 15; clone size: .; V gene: TRBV4-1; D gene: .; CDR3 protein: CASSPLRGPNYEQYF; CDR3 DNA: TGCGCCAGCAGCCCCCTGCGAGGACCGAACTACGAGCAGTACTTC
J gene: TRBJ2-1; CDR3 length: 13; clone size: .; V gene: TRBV27; D gene: .; CDR3 protein: CASSFSGYNEQFF; CDR3 DNA: TGTGCCAGCAGTTTTTCAGGGTACAATGAGCAGTTCTTC
J gene: TRBJ2-1; CDR3 length: 15; clone size: .; V gene: TRBV5-4; D gene: .; CDR3 protein: CASSLVNGAYNEQFF; CDR3 DNA: TGTGCCAGCAGCTTGGTTAACGGAGCCTACAATGAGCAGTTCTTC